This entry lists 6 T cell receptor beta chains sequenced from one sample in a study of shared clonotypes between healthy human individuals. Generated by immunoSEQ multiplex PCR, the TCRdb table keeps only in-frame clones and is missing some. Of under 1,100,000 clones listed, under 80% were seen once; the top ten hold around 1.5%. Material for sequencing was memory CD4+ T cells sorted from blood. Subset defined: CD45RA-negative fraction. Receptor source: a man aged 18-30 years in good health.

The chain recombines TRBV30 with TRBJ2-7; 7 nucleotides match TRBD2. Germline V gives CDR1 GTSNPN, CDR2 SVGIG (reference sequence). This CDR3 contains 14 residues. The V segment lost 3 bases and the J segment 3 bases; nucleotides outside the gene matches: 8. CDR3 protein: CAWRGRGRGYEQYF. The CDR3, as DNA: TGTGCCTGGAGGGGGAGGGGTAGGGGCTACGAGCAGTACTTC. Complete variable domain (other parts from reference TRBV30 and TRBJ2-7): SQTIHQWPATLVQPVGSPLSLECTVEGTSNPNLYWYRQAAGRGLQLLFYSVGIGQISSEVPQNLSASRPQDRQFILSSKKLLLSDSGFYLCAWRGRGRGYEQYFGPGTRLTVT.

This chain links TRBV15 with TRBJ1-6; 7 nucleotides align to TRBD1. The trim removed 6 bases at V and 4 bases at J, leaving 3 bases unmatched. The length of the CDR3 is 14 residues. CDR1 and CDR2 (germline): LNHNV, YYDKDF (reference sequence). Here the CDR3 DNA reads TGTGCCACCAGAGAGGGACAGTATAATTCACCCCTCCACTTT. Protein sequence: CATREGQYNSPLHF.

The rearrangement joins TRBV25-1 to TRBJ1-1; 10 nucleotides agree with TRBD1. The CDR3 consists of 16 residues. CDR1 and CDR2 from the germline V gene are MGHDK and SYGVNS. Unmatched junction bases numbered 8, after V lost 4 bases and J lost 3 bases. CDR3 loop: CASSGDPGQGYTEAFF. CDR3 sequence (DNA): TGTGCCAGCAGTGGAGATCCGGGACAGGGGTACACTGAAGCTTTCTTT.

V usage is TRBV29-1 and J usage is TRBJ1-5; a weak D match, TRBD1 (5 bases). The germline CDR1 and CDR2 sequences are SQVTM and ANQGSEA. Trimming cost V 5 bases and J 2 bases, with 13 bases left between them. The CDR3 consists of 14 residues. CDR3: CSVIPGRGNQPQHF. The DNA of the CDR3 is TGCAGCGTTATTCCAGGGAGAGGCAATCAGCCCCAGCATTTT. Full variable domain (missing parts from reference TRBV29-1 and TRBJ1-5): SAVISQKPSRDICQRGTSLTIQCQVDSQVTMMFWYRQQPGQSLTLIATANQGSEATYESGFVIDKFPISRPNLTFSTLTVSNMSPEDSSIYLCSVIPGRGNQPQHFGDGTRLSIL.

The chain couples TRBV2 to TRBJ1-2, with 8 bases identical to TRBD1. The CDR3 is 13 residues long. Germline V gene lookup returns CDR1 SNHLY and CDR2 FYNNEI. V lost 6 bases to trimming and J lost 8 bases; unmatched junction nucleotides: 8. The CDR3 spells CASRAGQGKGYTF. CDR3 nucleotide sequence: TGTGCCAGCAGGGCAGGACAGGGTAAAGGCTACACCTTC. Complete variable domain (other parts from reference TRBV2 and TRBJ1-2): EPEVTQTPSHQVTQMGQEVILRCVPISNHLYFYWYRQILGQKVEFLVSFYNNEISEKSEIFDDQFSVERPDGSNFTLKIRSTKLEDSAMYFCASRAGQGKGYTFGSGTRLTVV.

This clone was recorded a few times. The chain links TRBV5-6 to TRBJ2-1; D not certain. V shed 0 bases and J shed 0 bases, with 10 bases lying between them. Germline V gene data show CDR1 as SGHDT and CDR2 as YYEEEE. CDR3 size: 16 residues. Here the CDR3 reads CASSLAASLSYNEQFF. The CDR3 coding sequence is TGTGCCAGCAGCTTGGCCGCTTCTCTCTCCTACAATGAGCAGTTCTTC.